These T cell receptor beta chains were read from a single sample in a study of blood T cell repertoires in COVID-19. TCRdb's table, derived via immunoSEQ multiplex PCR, lists solely in-frame clones and lacks some. Of some 490,000 clones listed, 80% to 90% are singletons. Sequenced sample: peripheral blood. These receptors originate from a human donor in a cohort sampled during active COVID-19. CDR3s include the opening cysteine and the closing phenylalanine or tryptophan. Fields, in order: clone size, J gene, D gene, V gene, CDR3 protein, CDR3 DNA. A D gene is named only where the DNA matches it firmly. The size of a clone is reported for some rows only, either as once, few or many, or as a class for expanded clones.

clone_size: -; j_call: TRBJ2-7; d_call: TRBD2; v_call: TRBV5-1; cdr3_aa: CASSTTSGIYEQYF; cdr3_nt: TGCGCCAGCAGCACGACTAGCGGGATTTACGAGCAGTACTTC
clone_size: few; j_call: TRBJ2-3; d_call: -; v_call: TRBV5-1; cdr3_aa: CASSLEIGTQYF; cdr3_nt: TGCGCCAGCAGCTTGGAAATCGGTACGCAGTATTTT
clone_size: few; j_call: TRBJ1-5; d_call: -; v_call: TRBV5-1; cdr3_aa: CASSLGAGDNQPQHF; cdr3_nt: TGCGCCAGCAGCTTGGGGGCAGGGGATAATCAGCCCCAGCATTTT
clone_size: -; j_call: TRBJ1-5; d_call: TRBD1; v_call: TRBV30; cdr3_aa: CAWSAGTGHQPQHF; cdr3_nt: TGTGCCTGGAGTGCCGGGACAGGGCACCAGCCCCAGCATTTT
clone_size: -; j_call: TRBJ1-2; d_call: -; v_call: TRBV6-5; cdr3_aa: CASREEPPNYGYTF; cdr3_nt: TGTGCCAGCCGGGAGGAACCTCCTAACTATGGCTACACCTTC
clone_size: -; j_call: TRBJ2-3; d_call: -; v_call: TRBV20-1; cdr3_aa: CSARGLYDTDTQYF; cdr3_nt: TGCAGTGCTCGTGGACTATATGATACAGATACGCAGTATTTT
clone_size: -; j_call: TRBJ2-7; d_call: -; v_call: TRBV29-1; cdr3_aa: CSVVGSSYEQYF; cdr3_nt: TGCAGCGTTGTTGGCAGCTCCTACGAGCAGTACTTC
clone_size: -; j_call: TRBJ1-4; d_call: TRBD1; v_call: TRBV25-1; cdr3_aa: CASSESGTGVYGSGKLFF; cdr3_nt: TGTGCCAGCAGTGAATCGGGGACAGGGGTTTATGGATCTGGAAAACTGTTTTTT
clone_size: -; j_call: TRBJ2-2; d_call: TRBD2; v_call: TRBV10-3; cdr3_aa: CAISESHGLAGNTGELFF; cdr3_nt: TGTGCCATCAGTGAGTCACACGGACTAGCGGGAAACACCGGGGAGCTGTTTTTT
clone_size: -; j_call: TRBJ2-1; d_call: -; v_call: TRBV6-2/TRBV6-3; cdr3_aa: CASSRRTQGEQFF; cdr3_nt: TGTGCCAGCAGCCGCCGGACGCAGGGTGAGCAGTTCTTC
clone_size: -; j_call: TRBJ1-5; d_call: TRBD1; v_call: TRBV2; cdr3_aa: CASSRDRGGKPQHF; cdr3_nt: TGTGCCAGCAGTAGGGACAGGGGGGGGAAGCCCCAGCATTTT
clone_size: -; j_call: TRBJ2-5; d_call: -; v_call: TRBV27; cdr3_aa: CASSSGGTGKKTQYF; cdr3_nt: TGTGCCAGCAGTTCGGGCGGTACAGGGAAAAAGACCCAGTACTTC
clone_size: -; j_call: TRBJ2-7; d_call: TRBD2; v_call: TRBV6-2/TRBV6-3; cdr3_aa: CASCPTSGSSYEQYF; cdr3_nt: TGTGCCAGCTGCCCGACTAGCGGGAGCTCCTACGAGCAGTACTTC
clone_size: once; j_call: TRBJ2-1; d_call: -; v_call: TRBV6-2/TRBV6-3; cdr3_aa: CASSQAVSEQFF; cdr3_nt: TGTGCCAGCAGCCAAGCGGTGAGTGAGCAGTTCTTC
clone_size: -; j_call: TRBJ1-1; d_call: TRBD1; v_call: TRBV6-6; cdr3_aa: CASSQGANAEAFF; cdr3_nt: TGTGCCAGTTCACAGGGGGCGAACGCTGAAGCTTTCTTT
clone_size: -; j_call: TRBJ2-1; d_call: TRBD2; v_call: TRBV15; cdr3_aa: CATSRDRLAGTNEQFF; cdr3_nt: TGTGCCACCAGCAGAGATCGGCTAGCGGGAACCAATGAGCAGTTCTTC
clone_size: -; j_call: TRBJ1-1; d_call: -; v_call: TRBV12-5; cdr3_aa: CASGFPRTEAFF; cdr3_nt: TGTGCTAGTGGTTTTCCACGGACTGAAGCTTTCTTT
clone_size: -; j_call: TRBJ2-7; d_call: TRBD2; v_call: TRBV6-6; cdr3_aa: CASTERGRYEQYF; cdr3_nt: TGTGCCAGCACGGAGCGGGGTAGATACGAGCAGTACTTC
clone_size: -; j_call: TRBJ2-2; d_call: TRBD2; v_call: TRBV2; cdr3_aa: CASRRLAANTGELFF; cdr3_nt: TGTGCCAGCAGGCGGCTAGCGGCGAACACCGGGGAGCTGTTTTTT
clone_size: -; j_call: TRBJ1-4; d_call: -; v_call: TRBV18; cdr3_aa: CASSPERVATNEKLFF; cdr3_nt: TGTGCCAGCTCACCAGAGAGAGTAGCAACTAATGAAAAACTGTTTTTT